A single TCR beta chain is shown here with its context. The CDR3 is 16 residues long. J lost 7 bases, V lost 6 bases, and 12 bases had no gene match. The sample is drawn from a study of blood T cell repertoires in COVID-19. Study-level background: The United States, Italy and Spain were the sources of the acute and convalescent COVID-19 samples. Sources were T cells, B-cell-depleted T cells, or PBMCs; the material itself was cDNA or gDNA.

Per the study methods: Reference gene primer amplification gave estimated nucleated cell counts. Assay: immunoSEQ multiplex PCR; the TCRdb copy retains only in-frame clones and omits some. V, J and clone size reflect that table, while D and trimming were determined from the DNA. The table shows about 190,000 clones, with around 80% occurring only once. The J gene is TRBJ2-3, the V gene TRBV6-7; 11 bases agree with TRBD2. TRBV6-7 is placed among ORFs of uncertain function. Sequenced material: peripheral blood. This TCR was sampled from a man between 45 and 60 years old who had recovered from COVID-19. The CDR3, as DNA: TGTGCCAGCAGCCTTAGCGGGAGGGCCCTTTTAAATACGCAGTATTTT. Translation gives CASSLSGRALLNTQYF.